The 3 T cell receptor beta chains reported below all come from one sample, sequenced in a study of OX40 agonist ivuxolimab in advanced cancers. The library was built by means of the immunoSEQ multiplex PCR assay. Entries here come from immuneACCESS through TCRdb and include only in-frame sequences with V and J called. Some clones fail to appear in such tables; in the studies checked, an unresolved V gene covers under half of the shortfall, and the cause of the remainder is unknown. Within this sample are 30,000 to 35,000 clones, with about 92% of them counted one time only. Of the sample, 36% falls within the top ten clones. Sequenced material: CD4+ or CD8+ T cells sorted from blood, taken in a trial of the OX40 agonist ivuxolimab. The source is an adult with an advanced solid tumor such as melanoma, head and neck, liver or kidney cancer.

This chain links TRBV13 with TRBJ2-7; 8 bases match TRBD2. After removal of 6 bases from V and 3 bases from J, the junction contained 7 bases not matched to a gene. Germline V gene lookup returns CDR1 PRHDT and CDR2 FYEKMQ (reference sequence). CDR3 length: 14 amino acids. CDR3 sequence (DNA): TGTGCCAGCAGACAGGGACTAGATCACTACGAGCAGTACTTC. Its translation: CASRQGLDHYEQYF.

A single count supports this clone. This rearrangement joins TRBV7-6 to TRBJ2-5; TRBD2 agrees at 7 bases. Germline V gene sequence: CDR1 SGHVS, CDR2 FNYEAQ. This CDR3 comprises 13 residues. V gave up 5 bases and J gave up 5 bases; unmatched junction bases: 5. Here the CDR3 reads CASSRPGGETQYF. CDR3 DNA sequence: TGTGCCAGCAGCCGCCCGGGGGGTGAGACCCAGTACTTC.

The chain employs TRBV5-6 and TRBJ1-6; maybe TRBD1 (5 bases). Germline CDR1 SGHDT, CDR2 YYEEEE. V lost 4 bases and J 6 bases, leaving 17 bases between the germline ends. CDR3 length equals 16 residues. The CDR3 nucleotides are TGTGCCAGCAGCGGGGGGTCCCCGTTTAGTAATTCACCCCTCCACTTT. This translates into CASSGGSPFSNSPLHF.